These 16 T cell receptor beta chains originate from one sample sequenced in a study of blood T cell repertoires in COVID-19. Sequencing used immunoSEQ multiplex PCR; TCRdb keeps in-frame clones, though not all of them. Of 130,000 or so clones in the sample, around 82% were seen once. Sequenced material: peripheral blood. Every receptor here comes from a man between 60 and 75 years old with acute or convalescent COVID-19.

The rearrangement uses TRBV29-1 and TRBJ2-5; D call uncertain. The length of the CDR3 is 13 residues. In germline, CDR1 is SQVTM, CDR2 ANQGSEA. Trimming cost V 6 bases and J 5 bases, with 16 bases left between them. The CDR3 DNA reads as TGCAGCGTGGCCTACTTTGCGAGGGAGACCCAGTACTTC. Translated: CSVAYFARETQYF.

CDR3 residues: CATSRIGTANNEQFF. CDR3 sequence (DNA): TGTGCCACCAGTAGGATCGGGACAGCAAACAATGAGCAGTTCTTC. V and J are TRBV24-1 and TRBJ2-1, with TRBD1 matching 7 bases. V trimming: 6 bases; J trimming: 5 bases; junction bases outside the gene matches: 9. Germline V gene sequence: CDR1 KGHDR, CDR2 SFDVKD. CDR3 length equals 15 residues.

The CDR3 DNA sequence: TGTGCCAGTAGTCCAACAGGGACTAATGAAAAACTGTTTTTT. It is translated as CASSPTGTNEKLFF. The J gene is TRBJ1-4, the V gene TRBV19, with D possibly TRBD1 on 6 matching bases. V gave up 5 bases and J gave up 2 bases, with 9 bases separating them. The germline V gene encodes CDR1 LNHDA and CDR2 SQIVND (reference sequence). CDR3 length: 14 residues.

The chain employs TRBV7-9 and TRBJ1-3, with no clear D. CDR3 size: 13 residues. Germline lookup yields CDR1 SEHNR and CDR2 FQNEAQ (reference sequence). V lost 5 bases, J lost 3 bases, and 8 bases lay in between. Here the CDR3 DNA reads TGTGCCAGCAGCCTTACTGATGGAAACACCATATATTTT. Its protein product is CASSLTDGNTIYF.

A remark on this clone: The junction does not match germline at one end; this may be a read error. The CDR3 reads CASKSGERFSGNTIYF. The CDR3 DNA reads TGTGCTAGCAAATCGGGAGAGAGATTCTCTGGAAACACCATATATTTT. The V call is TRBV11-3, the J call TRBJ1-3; D not resolved. This CDR3 comprises 16 residues. Germline V CDR1 and CDR2: SGHNT, YENEEA.

This sequence joins TRBV27 and TRBJ1-5; 11 positions match TRBD1. Germline CDR1 is MNHEY and CDR2 is SMNVEV (reference sequence). With 5 bases clipped from V and 7 bases from J, the junction kept 10 bases outside the gene matches. There are 16 residues in the CDR3. CDR3 in amino acids: CASSPLGTGGRQPQHF. CDR3 in DNA: TGTGCCAGCAGTCCACTAGGGACAGGGGGAAGACAGCCCCAGCATTTT.

This clone was counted only a few times. The rearrangement links TRBV6-1 to TRBJ2-1; 13 nucleotides line up with TRBD2. With 2 bases clipped from V and 4 bases from J, the junction kept 2 bases outside the gene matches. The CDR3 sequence is 16 residues long. Germline CDR1 and CDR2: MNHNS and SASEGT. CDR3 DNA sequence: TGTGCCAGCAGTGAACAACTAGCGGGGGGGTACAATGAGCAGTTCTTC. Amino acid sequence: CASSEQLAGGYNEQFF.

The chain is built from TRBV5-1 and TRBJ1-2; D is perhaps TRBD1 (5 bases). Between the trimmed V and J ends, which lost 1 base and 0 bases, there was a span of 7 bases. Germline loops: CDR1 SGHRS, CDR2 YFSETQ. This CDR3 is 14 amino acids long. The CDR3 reads CASSLQGSNYGYTF. CDR3 bases: TGCGCCAGCAGCTTGCAGGGATCTAACTATGGCTACACCTTC.

This clone was seen once. This chain links TRBV5-1 with TRBJ1-6, with D possibly TRBD1 on 6 matching bases. There are 15 residues in the CDR3. V dropped 4 bases and J dropped 8 bases, with 16 bases sitting between them. Looked up from germline, CDR1 is SGHRS and CDR2 is YFSETQ. The CDR3 bases are TGCGCCAGCAGCCCCGTTTTTTCAGGGGATTCACCCCTCCACTTT. This codes for CASSPVFSGDSPLHF.

This rearrangement joins TRBV5-4 to TRBJ1-2; 8 positions match TRBD1. The CDR3 totals 14 residues. CDR1 and CDR2 from the germline V gene are SGHNT and YYREEE (reference sequence). Trimming removed 4 bases from V and 4 bases from J; junction bases left unmatched: 6. CDR3 bases: TGTGCCAGCAGCGGCCGGGACAGGACCTATGGCTACACCTTC. Translating it yields CASSGRDRTYGYTF.

The chain carries TRBV6-5 and TRBJ2-5, with unresolved D. Germline values: CDR1 MNHEY, CDR2 SVGAGI. Trimming left V 2 bases short and J 1 base short, with 8 bases between. The CDR3 has 14 amino acids. The CDR3 is CASSYPTAQETQYF. CDR3 in DNA: TGTGCCAGCAGTTACCCAACAGCCCAAGAGACCCAGTACTTC.

The J gene is TRBJ2-5, the V gene TRBV9; 7 positions agree with TRBD1. V lost 3 bases to trimming and J lost 2 bases; unmatched junction nucleotides: 4. Germline V lookup: CDR1 SGDLS, CDR2 YYNGEE. The CDR3 is 14 amino acids. The DNA for the CDR3 is TGTGCCAGCAGCGGACAACAGGGGCAAGAGACCCAGTACTTC. This codes for CASSGQQGQETQYF.

The chain carries TRBV29-1 and TRBJ2-7, with D maybe TRBD1 (6 bases). This CDR3 contains 13 residues. Germline CDR1 and CDR2: SQVTM and ANQGSEA. The ends were cut back, 5 bases at V and 6 bases at J, with 17 bases in the middle. The CDR3, as DNA: TGCAGCGTTCGACAGGCACTTATGGGCGAGCAGTACTTC. Translation gives CSVRQALMGEQYF.

This chain joins TRBV12-3 or TRBV12-4 and TRBJ1-2; TRBD1 might be the D (5 bases). Trimming removed 7 bases at V and 2 bases at J, with 11 bases between. This CDR3 spans 13 amino acids. DNA for the CDR3: TGTGCCAGCACCCTGGACAAAAACTATGGCTACACCTTC. Its protein is CASTLDKNYGYTF.

V gene TRBV9 combines with J gene TRBJ2-2, with D perhaps matching TRBD1 (6 bases). This CDR3 spans 16 amino acids. Trimming removed 5 bases at V and 0 bases at J, with 14 bases between. Germline V gene sequence: CDR1 SGDLS, CDR2 YYNGEE. The CDR3 here is CASSQHTGPNTGELFF. Here the CDR3 DNA reads TGTGCCAGCAGTCAACATACAGGGCCGAACACCGGGGAGCTGTTTTTT.

A few counts support this clone. The chain is built from TRBV5-1 and TRBJ2-7; tentative D call: TRBD2 (6 bases). The germline V and J ends were trimmed by 4 bases and 0 bases, with 17 bases remaining between them. In germline, CDR1 is SGHRS, CDR2 YFSETQ. The CDR3 is made up of 16 amino acids. The chain's CDR3 is CASSPFGGESSYEQYF. Written as DNA, the CDR3 is TGCGCCAGCAGCCCATTTGGCGGGGAGAGCTCCTACGAGCAGTACTTC.